The count of the clone carrying this T cell receptor (beta chain) is one. No antigen is known for it. V was pared by 3 bases and J by 9 bases, with 18 bases between. The CDR3 sequence is 15 residues long. Germline-derived CDR1 and CDR2 are LGHNA and YNFKEQ. This sample was taken from a study of cytotoxic CD8 clonotypes in ibrutinib-treated CLL. For the study at large: Enrolment comprised some twelve relapsed/refractory and more than 14 treatment-naive patients; about 18 were IGHV unmutated. On average, each sample had about 250,000 productive templates and approximately 100,000 productive rearrangements. General study findings and limits: The study found baseline clonality above age-matched healthy donors, tracking circulating CD8+ T-cell counts.

Sequenced by immunoSEQ multiplex PCR; TCRdb stores in-frame clones only, minus some. Of under 150,000 clones listed, more than 70% are singletons. As input for TCR beta libraries, approximately 2 micrograms of genomic DNA came from cryopreserved PBMCs. Sequenced material: PBMCs, taken after 36 months of ibrutinib treatment. The chain joins TRBV4-2 to TRBJ1-5; perhaps TRBD1 as D (5 bases). This sequence was found in a human donor with chronic lymphocytic leukemia. Here the CDR3 reads CASSQGTERLWPQHF. CDR3 nucleotide sequence: TGTGCCAGCAGCCAGGGGACCGAACGTCTGTGGCCCCAGCATTTT.